Presented here are 5 T cell receptor beta chains from one specimen sequenced in a study of blood T cell repertoires in COVID-19. Only in-frame clones appear in the TCRdb table, and some are missing; sequencing was by immunoSEQ multiplex PCR. The sample consists of about 35,000 clones, 75% to 90% of them appearing once. Sequencing input: peripheral blood. These TCRs come from a man aged 60 to 69 with active or convalescent COVID-19.

This rearrangement joins TRBV7-6 to TRBJ2-2, with 9 positions matching TRBD1. The CDR3 is 15 residues long. The germline CDR1 and CDR2 sequences are SGHVS and FNYEAQ. Trimming cost V 5 bases and J 7 bases; bases outside gene matches: 8. The CDR3 nucleotides are TGTGCCAGCAGCGCCACAACAGGGGGCTACGGGGAGCTGTTTTTT. This encodes CASSATTGGYGELFF.

The gene calls are TRBV11-2 and TRBJ2-1; D is unclear. The CDR3 length is 14 residues. Trimming stripped 1 base from V and 9 bases from J, with 13 bases between. Germline-derived CDR1 and CDR2 are SGHAT and FQNNGV. The CDR3 DNA sequence: TGTGCCAGCAGCTTAGCACGTAGAGCTGGTGAGCAGTTCTTC. Translating gives CASSLARRAGEQFF.

V and J are TRBV6-2 or TRBV6-3 and TRBJ2-5, with D possibly being TRBD2 (6 bases). V was pared by 6 bases and J by 1 base, with 15 bases between. This CDR3 has 15 residues. Germline values: CDR1 MNHEY, CDR2 SVGEGT. The chain's CDR3 is CASSNPRGAQETQYF. CDR3 sequence (DNA): TGTGCCAGCAGCAACCCGCGGGGAGCCCAAGAGACCCAGTACTTC.

The V call is TRBV14, the J call TRBJ2-1; D remains ambiguous. The CDR3 has 13 residues. The germline V and J ends were trimmed by 2 bases and 9 bases, with 11 bases remaining between them. Germline values: CDR1 SGHDN, CDR2 FVKESK. The CDR3 DNA sequence: TGTGCCAGCAGCCAAACCGCAGGTCGTGAGCAGTTCTTC. Its translation is CASSQTAGREQFF.

The rearrangement uses TRBV10-3 and TRBJ2-5; 12 nucleotides match TRBD2. There are 14 residues in the CDR3. The germline gives CDR1 ENHRY, CDR2 SYGVKD. With V trimmed by 2 bases and J by 6 bases, 1 base remained unmatched. The CDR3 sequence: CAISEGLAGKTQYF. CDR3 bases: TGTGCCATCAGTGAGGGACTAGCGGGGAAGACCCAGTACTTC.